The rows below give T cell receptor beta chains drawn from one sample of a study of CD8+CD57+ T cells in acquired aplastic anemia. TCRdb used MiXCR to reprocess the reads, holding one entry per CDR3 protein. The sample lists about 180,000 distinct CDR3 sequences, approximately 45% occurring once. The specimen sequenced was sorted CD4+, CD8+, or CD8+CD57+ T cells (not recorded which) from PBMCs. The receptors shown here come from a human donor in good health. Each CDR3 is given with its conserved first and last residue. D genes are given only for firm matches. The size field is filled for only some rows; it gives once, few, many or a size class.

d_call j_call v_call clone_size cdr3_aa cdr3_nt
NA TRBJ2-1 TRBV10-1 NA CAKGWGTYNEQFF TGCGCCAAGGGTTGGGGGACCTACAATGAGCAGTTCTTC
NA TRBJ2-5 TRBV5-1 many CASSLIVSETQYF TGCGCCAGCAGCTTAATTGTCTCAGAGACCCAGTACTTC
TRBD1 TRBJ2-7 TRBV7-6 NA CASGQVREQYF TGTGCCTCCGGACAGGTCAGGGAGCAGTACTTC
TRBD1 TRBJ1-1 TRBV6-5 NA CASSYGDRGNTEAFF TGTGCCAGCAGTTATGGGGACAGGGGGAACACTGAAGCTTTCTTT
NA TRBJ1-1 TRBV25-1 few CASSKALGTEAFF TGTGCCAGCAGTAAAGCCCTGGGGACTGAAGCTTTCTTT
NA TRBJ2-7 TRBV25-1 NA CASSEWGPSYEQYF TGTGCCAGCAGTGAGTGGGGCCCCTCCTACGAGCAGTACTTC
NA TRBJ2-1 TRBV5-1 many CASSPPDGITNEQFF TGCGCCAGCAGCCCCCCGGACGGGATAACGAATGAGCAGTTCTTC
TRBD1 TRBJ2-7 TRBV4-1 many CASSQVGTGRSYEQYF TGCGCCAGCAGCCAAGTCGGGACAGGGAGGTCCTACGAGCAGTACTTC
TRBD1 TRBJ2-3 TRBV20-1 many CSAGQAAPDTQYF TGCAGCGCAGGACAGGCCGCCCCAGATACGCAGTATTTT
TRBD1 TRBJ2-7 TRBV20-1 NA CSARDPEQGPYEQYF TGCAGTGCTAGAGATCCGGAACAGGGGCCTTACGAGCAGTACTTC
TRBD1 TRBJ1-2 TRBV24-1 NA CATSARDRGLNYGYTF TGTGCCACCAGTGCTAGGGACAGGGGGCTAAACTATGGCTACACCTTC
TRBD2 TRBJ2-3 TRBV10-3 NA CATSNRAGTTDTQYF TGTGCCACCAGTAACCGAGCGGGGACCACAGATACGCAGTATTTT
NA TRBJ1-2 TRBV24-1 few CATSDFRYGYTF TGTGCCACCAGTGATTTTAGGTATGGCTACACCTTC
TRBD2 TRBJ2-1 TRBV15 once CATSRGTSGNEQFF TGTGCCACCAGCAGAGGGACTAGCGGAAATGAGCAGTTCTTC
TRBD2 TRBJ2-1 TRBV29-1 NA CSVEKASGSNEQFF TGCAGCGTTGAAAAGGCTAGCGGGAGCAATGAGCAGTTCTTC
NA TRBJ1-3 TRBV6-1 NA CASSAEGGYSGNTIYF TGTGCCAGCAGTGCAGAGGGGGGGTACTCTGGAAACACCATATATTTT
NA TRBJ1-2 TRBV7-2 NA CASREGGRYGYTF TGTGCCAGCAGGGAGGGGGGCCGCTATGGCTACACCTTC
NA TRBJ1-2 TRBV6-2/TRBV6-3 many CASSYGGLGKGYTF TGTGCCAGCAGTTACGGCGGTCTGGGGAAGGGCTACACCTTC
NA TRBJ1-1 TRBV20-1 many CSAFTGTMNTEAFF TGCAGTGCTTTTACAGGGACTATGAACACTGAAGCTTTCTTT
TRBD1 TRBJ2-7 TRBV10-1 NA CASRGDSSFEQYF TGCGCCAGCAGAGGGGACAGCAGCTTCGAGCAGTACTTC
TRBD2 TRBJ2-3 TRBV9 once CASSVAPSGRVTDTQYF TGTGCCAGCAGCGTAGCGCCTAGCGGGAGAGTCACAGATACGCAGTATTTT
TRBD2 TRBJ2-1 TRBV18 NA CASSPGLAGSDEQFF TGTGCCAGCTCACCCGGACTAGCGGGAAGTGATGAGCAGTTCTTC